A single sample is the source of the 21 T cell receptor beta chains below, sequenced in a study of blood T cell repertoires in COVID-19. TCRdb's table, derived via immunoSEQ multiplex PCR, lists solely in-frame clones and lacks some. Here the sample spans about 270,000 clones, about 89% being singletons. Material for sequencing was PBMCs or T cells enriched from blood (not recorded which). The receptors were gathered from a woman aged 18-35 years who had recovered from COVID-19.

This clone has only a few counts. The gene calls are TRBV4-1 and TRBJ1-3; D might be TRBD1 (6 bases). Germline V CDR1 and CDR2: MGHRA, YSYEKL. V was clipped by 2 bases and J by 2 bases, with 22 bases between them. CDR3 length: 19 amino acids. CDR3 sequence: CASSQPTGVTSATGNTIYF. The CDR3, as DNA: TGCGCCAGCAGCCAACCGACAGGTGTAACTTCGGCAACTGGAAACACCATATATTTT.

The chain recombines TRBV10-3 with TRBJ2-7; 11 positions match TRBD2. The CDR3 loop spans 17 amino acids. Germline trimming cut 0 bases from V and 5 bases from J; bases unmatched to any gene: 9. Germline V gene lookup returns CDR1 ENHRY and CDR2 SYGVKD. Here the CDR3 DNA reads TGTGCCATCAGTGAGTCCCCAGGGACTAGCGGTATCAACGAGCAGTACTTC. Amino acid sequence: CAISESPGTSGINEQYF.

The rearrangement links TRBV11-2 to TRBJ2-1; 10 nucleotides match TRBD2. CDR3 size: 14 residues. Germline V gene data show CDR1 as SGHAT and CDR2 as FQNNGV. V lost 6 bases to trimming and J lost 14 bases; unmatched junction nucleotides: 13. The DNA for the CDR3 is TGTGCCAGCAGTTATATACTAGCGGGAAGATTGGAGTTCTTC. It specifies CASSYILAGRLEFF.

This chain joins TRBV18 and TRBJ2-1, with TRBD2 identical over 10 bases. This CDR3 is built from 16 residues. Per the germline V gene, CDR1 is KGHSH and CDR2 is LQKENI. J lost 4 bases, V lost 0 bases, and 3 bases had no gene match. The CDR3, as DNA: TGTGCCAGCTCACCACCGAGCGGGAGGGGATACAATGAGCAGTTCTTC. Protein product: CASSPPSGRGYNEQFF.

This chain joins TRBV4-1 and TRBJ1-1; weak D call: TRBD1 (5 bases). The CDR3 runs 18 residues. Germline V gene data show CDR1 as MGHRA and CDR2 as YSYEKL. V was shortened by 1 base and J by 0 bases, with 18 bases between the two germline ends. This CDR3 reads CASSQVAGVSRVNTEAFF. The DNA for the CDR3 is TGCGCCAGCAGCCAAGTGGCAGGCGTTAGCAGGGTGAACACTGAAGCTTTCTTT.

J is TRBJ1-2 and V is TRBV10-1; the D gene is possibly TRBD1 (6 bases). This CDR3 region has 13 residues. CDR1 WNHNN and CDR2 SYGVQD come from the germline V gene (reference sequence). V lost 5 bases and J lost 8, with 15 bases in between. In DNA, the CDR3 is TGCGCCAGCAGTCCGGACTTGAGGGGGGGCTACACCTTC. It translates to CASSPDLRGGYTF.

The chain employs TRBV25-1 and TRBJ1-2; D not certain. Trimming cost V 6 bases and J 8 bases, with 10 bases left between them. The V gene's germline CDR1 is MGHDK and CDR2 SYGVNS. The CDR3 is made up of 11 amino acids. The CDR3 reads CASSAGSGYTF. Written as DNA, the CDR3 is TGTGCCAGCAGCGCGGGGTCGGGCTACACCTTC.

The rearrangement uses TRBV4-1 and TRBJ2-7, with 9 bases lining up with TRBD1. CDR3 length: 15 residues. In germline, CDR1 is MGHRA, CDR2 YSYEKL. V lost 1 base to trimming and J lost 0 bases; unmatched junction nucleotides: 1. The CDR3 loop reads CASSQGTGASYEQYF. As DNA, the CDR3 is TGCGCCAGCAGCCAAGGGACAGGGGCCTCCTACGAGCAGTACTTC.

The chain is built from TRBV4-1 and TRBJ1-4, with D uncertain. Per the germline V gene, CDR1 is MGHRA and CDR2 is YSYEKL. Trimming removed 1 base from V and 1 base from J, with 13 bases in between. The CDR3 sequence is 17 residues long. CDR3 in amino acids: CASSQVVRGVTNEKLFF. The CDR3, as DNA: TGCGCCAGCAGCCAAGTGGTCCGGGGTGTAACTAATGAAAAACTGTTTTTT.

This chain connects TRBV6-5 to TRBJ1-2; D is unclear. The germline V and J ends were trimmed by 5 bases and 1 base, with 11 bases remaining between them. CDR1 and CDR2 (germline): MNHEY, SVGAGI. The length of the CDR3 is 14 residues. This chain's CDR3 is CASSPQIGNYGYTF. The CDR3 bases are TGTGCCAGCAGTCCTCAAATCGGTAACTATGGCTACACCTTC.

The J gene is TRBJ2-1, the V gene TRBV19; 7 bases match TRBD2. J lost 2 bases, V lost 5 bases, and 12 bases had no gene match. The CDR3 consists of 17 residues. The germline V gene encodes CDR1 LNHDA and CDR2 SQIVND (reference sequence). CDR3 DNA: TGTGCCAGTAGTGTCCAGAAATGGGGGAGGGCCTACAATGAGCAGTTCTTC. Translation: CASSVQKWGRAYNEQFF.

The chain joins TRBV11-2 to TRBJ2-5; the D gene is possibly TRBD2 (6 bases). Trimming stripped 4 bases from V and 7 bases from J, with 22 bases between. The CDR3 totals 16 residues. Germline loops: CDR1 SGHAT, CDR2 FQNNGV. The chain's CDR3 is CASSSRWGDPDRTQYF. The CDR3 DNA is TGTGCCAGCAGCTCTAGATGGGGGGACCCCGACAGGACCCAGTACTTC.

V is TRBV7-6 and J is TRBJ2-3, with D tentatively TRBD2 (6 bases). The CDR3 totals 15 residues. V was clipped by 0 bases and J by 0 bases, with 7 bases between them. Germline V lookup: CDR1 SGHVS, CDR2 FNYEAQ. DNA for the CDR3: TGTGCCAGCAGCTTAGCGGCGGGAAGCACAGATACGCAGTATTTT. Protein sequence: CASSLAAGSTDTQYF.

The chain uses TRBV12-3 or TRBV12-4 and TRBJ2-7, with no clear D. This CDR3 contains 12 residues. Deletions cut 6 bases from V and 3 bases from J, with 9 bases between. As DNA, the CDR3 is TGTGCCAGCAGACCCAACAGCTACGAGCAGTACTTC. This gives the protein CASRPNSYEQYF.

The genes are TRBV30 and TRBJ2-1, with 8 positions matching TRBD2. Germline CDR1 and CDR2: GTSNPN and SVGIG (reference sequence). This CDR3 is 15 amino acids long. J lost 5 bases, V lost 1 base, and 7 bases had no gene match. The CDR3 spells CAWSGASGSHNEQFF. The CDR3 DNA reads TGTGCCTGGAGTGGGGCTAGCGGGTCCCACAATGAGCAGTTCTTC.

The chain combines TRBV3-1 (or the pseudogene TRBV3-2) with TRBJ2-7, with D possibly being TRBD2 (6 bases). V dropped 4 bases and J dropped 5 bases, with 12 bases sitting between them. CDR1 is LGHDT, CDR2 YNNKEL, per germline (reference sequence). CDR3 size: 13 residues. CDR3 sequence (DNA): TGTGCCAGCAGCCCCCGGGGGTCCCACGAGCAGTACTTC. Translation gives CASSPRGSHEQYF.

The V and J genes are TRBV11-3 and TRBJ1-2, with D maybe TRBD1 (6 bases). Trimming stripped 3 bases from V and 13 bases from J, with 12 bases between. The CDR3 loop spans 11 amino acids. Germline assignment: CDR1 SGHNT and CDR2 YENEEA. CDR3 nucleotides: TGTGCCAGCAGCTTGGACAGTCTCCTCACCTTC. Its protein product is CASSLDSLLTF.

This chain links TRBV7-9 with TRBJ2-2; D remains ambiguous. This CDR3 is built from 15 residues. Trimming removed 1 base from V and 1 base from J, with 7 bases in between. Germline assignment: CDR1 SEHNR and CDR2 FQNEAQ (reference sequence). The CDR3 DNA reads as TGTGCCAGCAGCTTAGAAAGCTGGAACACCGGGGAGCTGTTTTTT. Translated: CASSLESWNTGELFF.

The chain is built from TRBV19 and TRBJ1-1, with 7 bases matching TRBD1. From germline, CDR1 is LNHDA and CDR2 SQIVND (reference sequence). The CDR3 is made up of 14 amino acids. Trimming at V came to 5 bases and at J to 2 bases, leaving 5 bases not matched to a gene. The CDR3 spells CASSPRQGNTEAFF. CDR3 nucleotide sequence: TGTGCCAGTAGTCCCCGACAGGGTAACACTGAAGCTTTCTTT.

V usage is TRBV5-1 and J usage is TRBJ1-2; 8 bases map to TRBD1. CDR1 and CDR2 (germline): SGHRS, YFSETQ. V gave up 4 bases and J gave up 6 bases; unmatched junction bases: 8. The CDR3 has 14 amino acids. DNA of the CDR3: TGCGCCAGCAGCCCAGGACAGGGCCAGGATGGCTACACCTTC. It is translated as CASSPGQGQDGYTF. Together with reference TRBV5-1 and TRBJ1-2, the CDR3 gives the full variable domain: KAGVTQTPRYLIKTRGQQVTLSCSPISGHRSVSWYQQTPGQGLQFLFEYFSETQRNKGNFPGRFSGRQFSNSRSEMNVSTLELGDSALYLCASSPGQGQDGYTFGSGTRLTVV.

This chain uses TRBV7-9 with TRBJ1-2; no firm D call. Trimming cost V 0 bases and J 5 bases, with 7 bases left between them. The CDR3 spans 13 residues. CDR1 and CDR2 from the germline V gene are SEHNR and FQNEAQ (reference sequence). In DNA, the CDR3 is TGTGCCAGCAGCTTAGCGCCAGATTATGGCTACACCTTC. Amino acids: CASSLAPDYGYTF.